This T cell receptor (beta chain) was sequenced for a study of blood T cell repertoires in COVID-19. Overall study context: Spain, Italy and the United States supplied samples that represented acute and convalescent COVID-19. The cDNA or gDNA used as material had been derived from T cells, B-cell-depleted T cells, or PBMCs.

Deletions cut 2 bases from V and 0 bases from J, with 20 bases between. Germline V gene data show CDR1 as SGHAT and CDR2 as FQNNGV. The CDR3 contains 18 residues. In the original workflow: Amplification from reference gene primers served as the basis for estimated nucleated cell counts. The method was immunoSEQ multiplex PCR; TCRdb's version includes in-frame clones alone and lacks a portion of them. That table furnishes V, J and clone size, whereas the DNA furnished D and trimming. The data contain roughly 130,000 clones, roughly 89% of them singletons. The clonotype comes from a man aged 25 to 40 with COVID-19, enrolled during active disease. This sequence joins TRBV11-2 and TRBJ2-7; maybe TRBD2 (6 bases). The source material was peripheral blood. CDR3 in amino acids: CASSLRFQMLADSYEQYF. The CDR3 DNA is TGTGCCAGCAGCTTAAGATTTCAGATGTTAGCGGACTCCTACGAGCAGTACTTC.